The 30 T cell receptor beta chains in this list originate from one sample, sequenced in a study of response to subunit inactivated influenza vaccine. Via MiXCR, TCRdb re-called the RT-PCR reads, giving one row per CDR3 protein. The repertoire has under 800,000 distinct CDR3 sequences, 14% of them found once; the top ten carry 5.5% to 7%. The source was PBMCs from blood, collected approximately 15 days before vaccination. The source of these receptors is a man in his fifties or sixties who received an inactivated influenza vaccine.

The chain joins TRBV29-1 to TRBJ2-6; D not resolved. V lost 6 bases and J 1 base, leaving 7 bases between the germline ends. The CDR3 is 13 amino acids. Germline CDR1 is SQVTM and CDR2 is ANQGSEA. CDR3 protein: CSVGRSGANVLTF. The CDR3 DNA sequence: TGCAGCGTCGGCCGATCTGGGGCCAACGTCCTGACTTTC.

The chain recombines TRBV19 with TRBJ1-5, with D tentatively TRBD1 (5 bases). V was cut by 0 bases and J by 1 base, with 13 bases left in between. The germline CDR1 and CDR2 sequences are LNHDA and SQIVND (reference sequence). This CDR3 has 17 residues. CDR3 sequence: CASSIDHEGFSNQPQHF. CDR3 bases: TGTGCCAGTAGTATAGATCACGAGGGGTTCAGCAATCAGCCCCAGCATTTT. The full variable domain, rest sourced from reference TRBV19 and TRBJ1-5, is DGGITQSPKYLFRKEGQNVTLSCEQNLNHDAMYWYRQDPGQGLRLIYYSQIVNDFQKGDIAEGYSVSREKKESFPLTVTSAQKNPTAFYLCASSIDHEGFSNQPQHFGDGTRLSIL.

V is TRBV4-3 and J is TRBJ2-3; D unclear. CDR1 and CDR2 from the germline V gene are LGHNA and YSLEER. Trimming shortened V by 2 bases and J by 2 bases, and 5 bases separated the two germline ends. CDR3 length: 13 residues. The CDR3 nucleotides are TGCGCCAGCAGCCAAAGAAACACAGATACGCAGTATTTT. Encoded protein: CASSQRNTDTQYF.

The chain recombines TRBV6-1 with TRBJ2-2; D remains ambiguous. The V gene lost 11 bases and the J gene lost 6 bases, with 19 bases spanning the gap. From germline, CDR1 is MNHNS and CDR2 SASEGT. CDR3 size: 14 residues. This chain's CDR3 is CAGIIVIWPGELFF. The CDR3 region has the DNA TGTGCCGGAATTATAGTGATATGGCCCGGGGAGCTGTTTTTT.

This clonotype appeared a few times. The rearrangement joins TRBV20-1 to TRBJ2-7, with D perhaps TRBD1 (6 bases). This CDR3 is built from 14 residues. Germline lookup yields CDR1 DFQATT and CDR2 SNEGSKA (reference sequence). Trimming took 3 bases from V and 3 from J, leaving 15 bases between them. CDR3 in amino acids: CSARGAQGNYEQYF. CDR3 nucleotides: TGCAGTGCTAGGGGGGCACAGGGAAACTACGAGCAGTACTTC.

This clonotype was recorded a few times. The genes are TRBV9 and TRBJ2-2; 10 bases align to TRBD1. The CDR3 is 17 amino acids. J gave up 4 bases and V 3 bases, and 9 bases lay outside the gene matches. CDR1 is SGDLS and CDR2 is YYNGEE in the germline V gene. The CDR3 is CASSEGTGVPTTGELFF. The CDR3 DNA follows: TGTGCCAGCAGCGAGGGGACAGGGGTCCCTACCACCGGGGAGCTGTTTTTT.

The rearrangement uses TRBV28 and TRBJ2-3; D tentatively reads TRBD1 or TRBD2 (6 bases each). Germline loops: CDR1 MDHEN, CDR2 SYDVKM. The CDR3 totals 11 residues. The CDR3, as DNA: TGTGCAGGGGGGAGCACAGATACGCAGTATTTT. Translated, it gives CAGGSTDTQYF.

The gene calls are TRBV4-2 and TRBJ2-7, with 13 bases matching TRBD2. Unmatched junction bases numbered 7, after V lost 5 bases and J lost 6 bases. The germline gives CDR1 LGHNA, CDR2 YNFKEQ. This CDR3 spans 15 amino acids. DNA of the CDR3: TGTGCCAGCAGCACACGGACTAGCGGGAGTGGCGAGCAGTACTTC. Its protein product is CASSTRTSGSGEQYF.

J is TRBJ2-3 and V is TRBV29-1; TRBD2 aligns across 8 bases. Germline V lookup: CDR1 SQVTM, CDR2 ANQGSEA. The CDR3 loop spans 16 amino acids. Trimming at V came to 4 bases and at J to 4 bases, leaving 13 bases not matched to a gene. CDR3 protein: CSVGKGTSLFADTQYF. The CDR3 DNA is TGCAGCGTTGGAAAGGGGACTAGTCTGTTCGCAGATACGCAGTATTTT.

There are many counts of this clonotype. This rearrangement joins TRBV5-1 to TRBJ2-1, with TRBD1 matching 7 bases. Per germline, CDR1 SGHRS and CDR2 YFSETQ. The length of the CDR3 is 16 residues. V shed 4 bases, J shed 9 bases, and the junction held 16 bases outside the gene matches. CDR3 DNA sequence: TGCGCCAGCAGCCCACCGACCCAGGGGGTAATTATTGAGCAGTTCTTC. Translation gives CASSPPTQGVIIEQFF.

In its sample, this clonotype was seen a few times. The rearrangement uses TRBV19 and TRBJ1-1, with TRBD1 identical over 8 bases. Per the germline V gene, CDR1 is LNHDA and CDR2 is SQIVND (reference sequence). The trim removed 5 bases at V and 0 bases at J, leaving 2 bases unmatched. This CDR3 has 14 residues. Here the CDR3 reads CASSGDRLNTEAFF. The CDR3 DNA reads TGTGCCAGTAGTGGGGACAGGTTGAACACTGAAGCTTTCTTT.

The V gene is TRBV13, the J gene TRBJ2-7; TRBD2 agrees at 7 bases. The V gene end was trimmed by 3 bases and the J gene end by 4 bases; junction bases not matched to a gene: 9. The CDR3 has 15 residues. CDR1 PRHDT and CDR2 FYEKMQ come from the germline V gene (reference sequence). The CDR3: CASSFGQGGVYEQYF. The CDR3 bases are TGTGCCAGCAGCTTCGGGCAGGGAGGGGTTTACGAGCAGTACTTC. Based on the CDR3 plus reference TRBV13 and TRBJ2-7, the full variable domain is AAGVIQSPRHLIKEKRETATLKCYPIPRHDTVYWYQQGPGQDPQFLISFYEKMQSDKGSIPDRFSAQQFSDYHSELNMSSLELGDSALYFCASSFGQGGVYEQYFGPGTRLTVT.

This clonotype has more than one count but fewer than ten. The chain recombines TRBV28 with TRBJ1-4; D remains unclear. The V gene lost 5 bases and the J gene lost 2 bases, with 9 bases spanning the gap. The CDR3 covers 14 residues. Germline V gene lookup returns CDR1 MDHEN and CDR2 SYDVKM. The CDR3 is CASSPTRTNEKLFF. CDR3 in DNA: TGTGCCAGCAGTCCGACCCGGACTAATGAAAAACTGTTTTTT.

In this sample, this clonotype turned up a few times. This sequence joins TRBV5-1 and TRBJ1-1; 10 bases agree with TRBD1. V lost 7 bases, J lost 6 bases, and 3 bases stayed unmatched. CDR1 is SGHRS and CDR2 is YFSETQ in the germline V gene. This CDR3 has 12 amino acids. The CDR3 here is CASGTGEAEAFF. The CDR3 DNA follows: TGCGCCAGCGGGACAGGGGAAGCTGAAGCTTTCTTT.

This clonotype was recorded at least ten times. This rearrangement joins TRBV12-3 or TRBV12-4 to TRBJ2-5; 9 bases fit TRBD1. Unmatched junction bases numbered 2, after V lost 4 bases and J lost 2 bases. This CDR3 spans 14 amino acids. The DNA for the CDR3 is TGTGCCAGCAGTTCCGGACAGGGGCAAGAGACCCAGTACTTC. Amino acid sequence: CASSSGQGQETQYF.

This rearrangement joins TRBV29-1 to TRBJ2-5; maybe TRBD1 (6 bases). There are 13 residues in the CDR3. The germline V gene has CDR1 SQVTM and CDR2 ANQGSEA. The V end lost 4 bases, the J end lost 5 bases, and 14 bases lay between the germline ends. CDR3 amino acids: CSVGQGSGETQYF. The CDR3 DNA follows: TGCAGCGTTGGGCAGGGGAGTGGGGAGACCCAGTACTTC.

This chain connects TRBV12-3 or TRBV12-4 to TRBJ1-1; D remains ambiguous. The CDR3 consists of 14 residues. Trimming pared 1 base from V and 2 bases from J, leaving 8 bases between. The CDR3 loop is CASSLEWQNTEAFF. CDR3 coding DNA: TGTGCCAGCAGTTTAGAATGGCAAAACACTGAAGCTTTCTTT.

This clonotype was detected many times. The genes are TRBV11-2 and TRBJ1-2, with unresolved D. CDR1 SGHAT and CDR2 FQNNGV come from the germline V gene. This CDR3 is 15 amino acids long. Trimming shortened V by 2 bases and J by 7 bases, and 17 bases separated the two germline ends. CDR3 sequence reads: CASSLMTFASGGYTF. DNA for the CDR3: TGTGCCAGCAGCTTAATGACGTTCGCTTCGGGTGGCTACACCTTC.

Many counts were recorded for this clonotype. The gene calls are TRBV28 and TRBJ1-6; D uncertain. This CDR3 contains 13 residues. Deletions cut 5 bases from V and 0 bases from J, with 2 bases between. Germline CDR1 and CDR2: MDHEN and SYDVKM. Here the CDR3 reads CASSPSYNSPLHF. CDR3 DNA: TGTGCCAGCAGTCCCTCCTATAATTCACCCCTCCACTTT. Full variable domain (outside the CDR3, taken from reference TRBV28 and TRBJ1-6): DVKVTQSSRYLVKRTGEKVFLECVQDMDHENMFWYRQDPGLGLRLIYFSYDVKMKEKGDIPEGYSVSREKKERFSLILESASTNQTSMYLCASSPSYNSPLHFGNGTRLTVT.

This clonotype has more than one count but fewer than ten. V and J are TRBV12-3 or TRBV12-4 and TRBJ2-1; D not resolved. The CDR3 spans 15 residues. V shed 8 bases and J shed 1 base, with 15 bases lying between them. The CDR3, as DNA: TGTGCCAGCTGTCTTGGACCTCAATCCTACAATGAGCAGTTCTTC. Translated, it gives CASCLGPQSYNEQFF.

This clonotype was observed many times. The chain combines TRBV20-1 with TRBJ2-1, with D perhaps TRBD2 (6 bases). In germline, CDR1 is DFQATT, CDR2 SNEGSKA (reference sequence). CDR3 length: 15 residues. Trimming pared 3 bases from V and 2 bases from J, leaving 14 bases between. CDR3 loop: CSARGTLGTYNEQFF. CDR3 bases: TGCAGTGCTAGGGGGACTCTGGGAACCTACAATGAGCAGTTCTTC.

This clonotype was seen at least ten times. The chain employs TRBV4-3 and TRBJ2-3; 10 bases align to TRBD2. The ends lost 0 bases at V and 4 bases at J; junction bases unmatched: 7. The CDR3 length is 17 residues. Per the germline V gene, CDR1 is LGHNA and CDR2 is YSLEER. CDR3: CASSQDRSGGASDTQYF. CDR3 bases: TGCGCCAGCAGCCAAGATAGGAGCGGGGGGGCCTCAGATACGCAGTATTTT.

Regarding this clonotype: The junction differs from germline at one of its ends, possibly a read error. CDR3 region: CASNLVTVNTEAFF. The DNA of the CDR3 is TGTGCCAGCAACTTAGTCACAGTGAACACTGAAGCTTTCTTT. The rearrangement joins TRBV7-2 to TRBJ1-1; D ambiguous. The CDR3 is 14 amino acids. The germline gives CDR1 SGHTA, CDR2 FQGNSA.

This clonotype was counted many times. The rearrangement links TRBV29-1 to TRBJ1-3; D is ambiguous. The length of the CDR3 is 12 residues. The ends were cut back, 2 bases at V and 2 bases at J, with 4 bases in the middle. The germline V gene has CDR1 SQVTM and CDR2 ANQGSEA. The CDR3 region has the DNA TGCAGCGTTGAACTGGCTGGAAACACCATATATTTT. Protein: CSVELAGNTIYF.

This rearrangement joins TRBV5-1 to TRBJ2-1, with TRBD2 matching 8 bases. After removal of 4 bases from V and 7 bases from J, the junction contained 13 bases not matched to a gene. This CDR3 is built from 16 residues. Germline V gives CDR1 SGHRS, CDR2 YFSETQ. CDR3 sequence reads: CASSPSTMSSGNEQFF. The DNA of the CDR3 is TGCGCCAGCAGCCCATCCACTATGTCTAGCGGGAATGAGCAGTTCTTC.

The V call is TRBV6-1, the J call TRBJ2-7; 14 positions agree with TRBD2. The trim removed 4 bases at V and 0 bases at J, leaving 5 bases unmatched. The CDR3 covers 17 residues. Per the germline V gene, CDR1 is MNHNS and CDR2 is SASEGT. In DNA form, the CDR3 reads TGTGCCAGCAGTGGGACTAGCGGGAGGCCCAGCTCCTACGAGCAGTACTTC. This gives the protein CASSGTSGRPSSYEQYF.

This clonotype was seen ten or more times. With a much larger clone just one base away, this may be a read error. The chain is built from TRBV12-3 or TRBV12-4 and TRBJ1-5; D is unclear. CDR3 length equals 12 residues. V was pared by 4 bases and J by 3 bases, with 4 bases between. CDR3 nucleotides: TGTGCCAGCAGTTCCCCCAATCAGCCCCAGCATTTT. As protein: CASSSPNQPQHF.

Comments on this clonotype: Germline is not matched at one junction end, which may reflect a read error. The chain couples TRBV2 to TRBJ2-5; D remains unclear. The germline V gene has CDR1 SNHLY and CDR2 FYNNEI. CDR3 length equals 11 residues. In nucleotides, the CDR3 is TGTACCAGCAGTGGGCAAGAGACCCAGTACTTC. It yields the protein CTSSGQETQYF.

This chain connects TRBV20-1 to TRBJ2-1; 7 nucleotides agree with TRBD2. The CDR3 is 18 residues long. V shed 4 bases and J 7 bases; nucleotides not matched to a gene: 22. Per the germline V gene, CDR1 is DFQATT and CDR2 is SNEGSKA (reference sequence). CDR3 sequence: CSAKPPQGSGSPGNEQFF. CDR3 nucleotide sequence: TGCAGTGCTAAGCCCCCTCAGGGTAGCGGGTCCCCGGGGAATGAGCAGTTCTTC.

This clonotype was detected a few times. The chain is built from TRBV11-3 and TRBJ2-3; a weak D match, TRBD1 (6 bases). The CDR3 has 15 residues. Germline V gives CDR1 SGHNT, CDR2 YENEEA. The ends were cut back, 5 bases at V and 1 base at J, with 13 bases in the middle. The CDR3 region has the DNA TGTGCCAGCAGCCAAGGGGGAGCCGGCACAGATACGCAGTATTTT. Translating it yields CASSQGGAGTDTQYF.